Each of the 30 T cell receptor beta chains below was sequenced from the same sample in a study of post-analysis software for immune sequencing data. Unique molecular identifiers had been added to the TCR beta cDNA libraries. In TCRdb, the PCR reads were re-called with MiXCR into one record per CDR3 protein. The repertoire holds roughly 160,000 distinct CDR3 sequences, with roughly 34% as singletons. The material sequenced was blood, taken after autologous hematopoietic stem cell transplantation. Receptor source: a girl aged 10 to 17 with multiple sclerosis.

This clonotype came up a few times. The chain is built from TRBV7-9 and TRBJ2-7; no definite D call. Between the trimmed V and J ends, which lost 5 bases and 3 bases, there was a span of 8 bases. This CDR3 is 12 amino acids long. Germline V gene lookup returns CDR1 SEHNR and CDR2 FQNEAQ (reference sequence). DNA of the CDR3: TGTGCCAGCAGCAAAGACGACTACGAGCAGTACTTC. Translation: CASSKDDYEQYF.

The gene calls are TRBV6-2 or TRBV6-3 and TRBJ2-7; D not resolved. This CDR3 region has 14 residues. CDR1 and CDR2 (germline): MNHEY, SVGEGT. The V end lost 0 bases, the J end lost 3 bases, and 9 bases lay between the germline ends. This CDR3 is CASSYSWTFYEQYF. Here the CDR3 DNA reads TGTGCCAGCAGTTACTCGTGGACCTTCTACGAGCAGTACTTC.

The chain has TRBV7-6 and TRBJ1-4; D is possibly TRBD1 (6 bases). CDR1 and CDR2 (germline): SGHVS, FNYEAQ. There are 16 residues in the CDR3. V was trimmed by 5 bases and J by 7 bases, leaving 20 bases between them. Here the CDR3 DNA reads TGTGCCAGCAGCCTTAGCGGGGGGCTCGGCGGTGAAAAACTGTTTTTT. Translation: CASSLSGGLGGEKLFF.

At least ten counts were recorded for this clonotype. This sequence joins TRBV12-3 or TRBV12-4 and TRBJ1-6; D is uncertain. The CDR3 runs to 18 residues. The germline V and J ends were trimmed by 2 bases and 0 bases, with 14 bases remaining between them. CDR3 coding DNA: TGTGCCAGCAGTTTAACCAACCCAAGTAGCTCCTATAATTCACCCCTCCACTTT. It translates to CASSLTNPSSSYNSPLHF.

The chain uses TRBV19 and TRBJ1-1; possible D gene TRBD1, 6 bases. V was clipped by 3 bases and J by 2 bases, with 10 bases between them. Per the germline V gene, CDR1 is LNHDA and CDR2 is SQIVND (reference sequence). CDR3 length: 14 residues. The CDR3 is CASSIRDKNTEAFF. CDR3 bases: TGTGCCAGTAGTATCCGGGACAAAAACACTGAAGCTTTCTTT.

This chain uses TRBV3-1 with TRBJ2-3; 9 bases are a match to TRBD2. This CDR3 has 16 amino acids. Germline-derived CDR1 and CDR2 are LGHDT and YNNKEL (reference sequence). With 4 bases clipped from V and 4 bases from J, the junction kept 9 bases outside the gene matches. CDR3 coding DNA: TGTGCCAGCAGCCCCCAGGCGGGAGGGAGGGCAGATACGCAGTATTTT. Protein: CASSPQAGGRADTQYF.

This sequence joins TRBV28 and TRBJ2-7, with 7 nucleotides matching TRBD2. Germline lookup yields CDR1 MDHEN and CDR2 SYDVKM. CDR3 length equals 13 residues. Germline trimming cut 7 bases from V and 1 base from J; bases unmatched to any gene: 4. As DNA, the CDR3 is TGTGCCAGCATTGCCGGGGGGTCCTACGAGCAGTACTTC. This gives the protein CASIAGGSYEQYF.

This clonotype was counted a few times. The rearrangement joins TRBV7-9 to TRBJ2-7; D may be TRBD2 (5 bases). V shed 0 bases and J shed 3 bases, with 6 bases lying between them. From germline, CDR1 is SEHNR and CDR2 FQNEAQ (reference sequence). The CDR3 runs 13 residues. For the CDR3, the DNA is TGTGCCAGCAGCTTAGCTAGCGACTACGAGCAGTACTTC. Its protein is CASSLASDYEQYF.

A few counts support this clonotype. This sequence joins TRBV28 and TRBJ2-6; D remains ambiguous. CDR1 and CDR2 from the germline V gene are MDHEN and SYDVKM. The CDR3 loop spans 14 amino acids. V was cut by 7 bases and J by 0 bases, with 7 bases left in between. The CDR3 loop reads CASTLYSGANVLTF. CDR3 nucleotide sequence: TGTGCCAGCACCCTTTACTCTGGGGCCAACGTCCTGACTTTC.

The chain employs TRBV29-1 and TRBJ2-7; TRBD2 matches at 10 bases. The germline V gene has CDR1 SQVTM and CDR2 ANQGSEA. V gave up 5 bases and J gave up 10 bases; unmatched junction bases: 14. This CDR3 contains 14 residues. CDR3 DNA sequence: TGCAGCGTTACCCCACGAGCGGGAGGGGAAGCCCAGTACTTC. Translation gives CSVTPRAGGEAQYF.

This sequence joins TRBV20-1 and TRBJ2-1; the D is unclear. The CDR3 runs to 12 residues. The V end lost 4 bases, the J end lost 10 bases, and 14 bases lay between the germline ends. Germline V gene data show CDR1 as DFQATT and CDR2 as SNEGSKA (reference sequence). CDR3 protein: CSATTPDREQFF. DNA for the CDR3: TGCAGTGCTACAACACCGGATAGGGAGCAGTTCTTC.

This clonotype has only one observation. This chain connects TRBV7-2 to TRBJ2-7; TRBD2 matches 11 bases. V was pared by 5 bases and J by 0 bases, with 9 bases of the junction left unmatched. This CDR3 region has 17 residues. Germline CDR1 reads SGHTA; CDR2 reads FQGNSA. CDR3 DNA sequence: TGTGCCAGCAGCCCGAACCACCTAGCGGGGGGCTCCTACGAGCAGTACTTC. It codes for CASSPNHLAGGSYEQYF.

Note on this clonotype: One base away lies a much larger clone, so this may be a sequencing read error. No conserved phenylalanine or tryptophan is present at the end of the CDR3, so a read error is the likely explanation. The V call is TRBV13, the J call TRBJ2-1, with D possibly matching TRBD1 (6 bases). The J call could be wrong; TRBJ2-7 is a better fit for the DNA end. Per the germline V gene, CDR1 is PRHDT and CDR2 is FYEKMQ (reference sequence). CDR3 size: 13 residues. The CDR3 is CASSFMSGAEQYY. The CDR3 bases are TGTGCCAGCAGCTTCATGTCAGGGGCCGAGCAGTACTAC.

The table lists this clonotype with a few counts. The rearrangement uses TRBV20-1 and TRBJ2-7; D possibly corresponds to TRBD1 (6 bases). V was trimmed by 5 bases and J by 2 bases, leaving 13 bases between them. Germline V lookup: CDR1 DFQATT, CDR2 SNEGSKA (reference sequence). CDR3 length equals 13 residues. CDR3 DNA: TGCAGTGCTCCGAGGACAGAGACCTACGAGCAGTACTTC. Translation: CSAPRTETYEQYF.

V usage is TRBV20-1 and J usage is TRBJ2-3, with a tentative D call TRBD2 (6 bases). With 2 bases removed from V and 0 bases from J, the gap between germline ends came to 6 bases. This CDR3 region has 13 residues. Germline V gene sequence: CDR1 DFQATT, CDR2 SNEGSKA (reference sequence). CDR3 nucleotide sequence: TGCAGTGCTAGACGGGGGAGCACAGATACGCAGTATTTT. It encodes CSARRGSTDTQYF.

The chain is built from TRBV3-1 and TRBJ1-1; D remains unclear. The CDR3 covers 13 residues. Trimming left V 0 bases short and J 0 bases short, with 2 bases between. Germline lookup yields CDR1 LGHDT and CDR2 YNNKEL (reference sequence). CDR3 residues: CASSQDVNTEAFF. CDR3 in DNA: TGTGCCAGCAGCCAAGACGTGAACACTGAAGCTTTCTTT.

The rearrangement links TRBV4-3 to TRBJ2-1; D uncertain. The CDR3 runs to 16 residues. Germline lookup yields CDR1 LGHNA and CDR2 YSLEER. V was trimmed by 4 bases and J by 7 bases, leaving 20 bases between them. DNA of the CDR3: TGCGCCAGCAGCCCGTCCTCCTATATCACGGCGAATGAGCAGTTCTTC. It translates to CASSPSSYITANEQFF.

The chain has TRBV12-3 or TRBV12-4 and TRBJ1-2; D is ambiguous. Trimming took off 4 bases at V and 1 base at J, with 19 bases between the two ends. The CDR3 loop spans 17 amino acids. The CDR3 is CASSSSLTPGGNYGYTF. As DNA, the CDR3 is TGTGCCAGCAGTTCCTCTTTAACACCGGGCGGTAACTATGGCTACACCTTC.

This clonotype was observed at least ten times. CDR3 sequence: CAILGTSGRNEQFF. Here the CDR3 DNA reads TGTGCCATTTTAGGGACTAGCGGGAGAAATGAGCAGTTCTTC. This chain links TRBV6-1 with TRBJ2-1, with TRBD2 matching over 14 bases. Germline CDR1 and CDR2: MNHNS and SASEGT. The ends lost 10 bases at V and 7 bases at J; junction bases unmatched: 6. The CDR3 is made up of 14 amino acids.

In regard to this clonotype: A read error is possible here, since a much larger clone lies one base away. The chain combines TRBV7-2 with TRBJ2-7, with 8 bases aligning to TRBD1. Looked up from germline, CDR1 is SGHTA and CDR2 is FQGNSA. The CDR3 is 14 amino acids. Trimming at V came to 5 bases and at J to 2 bases, leaving 5 bases not matched to a gene. The CDR3 nucleotides read TGTACCAGCAGCATTGGACAGGGTCCCTACGAGCAGTACTTC. Its protein is CTSSIGQGPYEQYF.

The sample holds many counts of this clonotype. This sequence joins TRBV29-1 and TRBJ1-1; TRBD1 agrees at 8 bases. Germline V gives CDR1 SQVTM, CDR2 ANQGSEA. The J segment lost 1 base and the V segment lost 3 bases, leaving 1 base of the junction unmatched. The CDR3 has 13 residues. CDR3 nucleotides: TGCAGCGTTGACCAGGGGGCGAACACTGAAGCTTTCTTT. It specifies CSVDQGANTEAFF.

The V gene is TRBV12-3 or TRBV12-4, the J gene TRBJ2-3; D perhaps matches TRBD1 (6 bases). V was cut by 1 base and J by 6 bases, with 17 bases left in between. The CDR3 runs to 16 residues. The CDR3 spells CASSLDATGYSDTQYF. In nucleotides, the CDR3 is TGTGCCAGCAGTTTAGATGCCACAGGGTATTCGGATACGCAGTATTTT.

The sample holds many counts of this clonotype. The chain has TRBV20-1 and TRBJ2-4; perhaps D is TRBD1 or TRBD2 (7 bases each). Between the trimmed V and J ends, which lost 7 bases and 5 bases, there was a span of 30 bases. Looked up from germline, CDR1 is DFQATT and CDR2 is SNEGSKA (reference sequence). This CDR3 region has 18 residues. The CDR3 sequence is CSVTGRGRRTRSENIQYF. CDR3 DNA sequence: TGCAGTGTTACTGGGAGGGGGCGCCGAACGCGGTCAGAAAACATTCAGTACTTC.

This chain links TRBV7-2 with TRBJ1-5; the match to TRBD1 covers 12 bases. This CDR3 is 16 amino acids long. Trimming cost V 2 bases and J 5 bases; bases outside gene matches: 4. Germline CDR1 reads SGHTA; CDR2 reads FQGNSA. CDR3 nucleotides: TGTGCCAGCAGCTTACTGGGACAGGGGGCCCATCAGCCCCAGCATTTT. Its protein is CASSLLGQGAHQPQHF.

This clonotype came up a few times. The CDR3 DNA is TGCAGCGTTGATAGCGGACCTAGACAAGAGACCCAGTACTTC. The encoded protein is CSVDSGPRQETQYF. The rearrangement uses TRBV29-1 and TRBJ2-5; TRBD2 might be the D (6 bases). The CDR3 is 14 amino acids. Deletions cut 3 bases from V and 2 bases from J, with 13 bases between. Germline CDR1 reads SQVTM; CDR2 reads ANQGSEA.

Turning to this clonotype: An end of the junction does not agree with germline; a read error may underlie this. The V gene is TRBV20-1, the J gene TRBJ2-2; 9 nucleotides match TRBD2. This CDR3 is built from 15 residues. Germline CDR1 and CDR2: DFQATT and SNEGSKA (reference sequence). Here the CDR3 DNA reads TGCGGTGCTAGAATTAGCGGGAGAGTTGGCGGGGAGCTGTTTTTT. This encodes CGARISGRVGGELFF.

This clonotype was counted ten times or more. V usage is TRBV12-3 or TRBV12-4 and J usage is TRBJ2-7, with D perhaps TRBD1 (5 bases). Trimming pared 1 base from V and 0 bases from J, leaving 7 bases between. The CDR3 runs 14 residues. The CDR3 loop reads CASSLGDSSYEQYF. The CDR3 nucleotides read TGTGCCAGCAGTTTAGGAGACAGCTCCTACGAGCAGTACTTC.

This clonotype was counted only a few times. V and J are TRBV7-2 and TRBJ2-7; tentative D call: TRBD1 (6 bases). V lost 4 bases and J lost 6, with 10 bases in between. The CDR3 consists of 12 residues. Germline CDR1 is SGHTA and CDR2 is FQGNSA. In DNA, the CDR3 is TGTGCCAGCAGCTACAGGGCCTCCGAGCAGTACTTC. Its translation: CASSYRASEQYF.

This rearrangement joins TRBV28 to TRBJ1-1, with D possibly matching TRBD1 (5 bases). The ends were cut back, 9 bases at V and 3 bases at J, with 11 bases in the middle. CDR1 and CDR2 from the germline V gene are MDHEN and SYDVKM. CDR3 length equals 12 residues. DNA of the CDR3: TGTGCCAGTTTCGGGGGTGACACTGAAGCTTTCTTT. This codes for CASFGGDTEAFF.

The rearrangement links TRBV30 to TRBJ2-7; 8 nucleotides line up with TRBD2. V shed 3 bases and J 6 bases; nucleotides not matched to a gene: 7. The CDR3 runs to 13 residues. The V gene's germline CDR1 is GTSNPN and CDR2 SVGIG (reference sequence). The CDR3 region is CAWRESGRIEQYF. CDR3 DNA sequence: TGTGCCTGGAGGGAGAGCGGGAGAATCGAGCAGTACTTC.